This paragraph reports one TCR beta chain. This clonotype was detected a few times. This clone's antigen is unknown. No clone much larger than this one lies a single base away; base qualities are absent. TCR beta repertoires were profiled from peripheral blood of some 13 young patients with multiple sclerosis to demonstrate the VDJtools post-analysis software. The multiple sclerosis patients were children and adolescents between 6 and 15 years of age. Library creation used PCR. These reads were obtained on an Illumina HiSeq 2500. Unique molecular identifiers were incorporated into TCR beta cDNA libraries to reduce PCR and sequencing biases. Per 1 to 10 million input T cells, roughly 500,000 cDNA molecules were obtained, such that each molecule approximated one T cell. The same protocol used for the earlier healthy control dataset was applied to prepare and sequence the patient libraries. Within a given batch, samples were prepared together, multiplexed and sequenced on the same HiSeq lane. In the paper's pipeline: MIGEC was used to process the raw barcoded reads, and molecular identifier groups with only a single read were discarded before consensus assembly and CDR3 extraction. VDJtools was used for post-analysis of the clonotype tables, and diversity was normalized by down-sampling every dataset to the size of the smallest sample. In repertoire overlap clustering, CDR3 amino acid sequences, but not nucleotide sequences, were matched to correct batch-related cross-sample contamination. In TCRdb, the public reads were trimmed at Q25 with fastp and aligned with MiXCR, with productive beta chains retained. CDR3 protein sequences are deduplicated, and each keeps its most common genes and DNA. The V and J calls come from TCRdb's annotation, not from the publication. In this sample the table shows under 650,000 distinct CDR3 sequences, 44% of which occur a single time. The ten biggest clones cover 1.7% of the sample.

These data belong to a study of post-analysis software for immune sequencing data (dated by TCRdb to the mid-2010s). With regard to the full study: The recorded disease courses included relapsing-remitting, secondary progressive and progressive-relapsing multiple sclerosis, and some patients had no subtype annotation. The patient repertoires were set against ten to eleven previously published healthy control repertoires from donors whose ages ranged from 6 to 25 years. A subset of samples was prepared in parallel using single-end sample barcoding, then pooled and co-amplified after Illumina adapter ligation. General study outcomes and caveats: The control group was slightly older than the multiple sclerosis patient group. Strong co-clustering of samples prepared in the same batch was shown by direct clustering with F measure, prompting a batch-effect correction. Significantly lower normalized Chao1 diversity was found in multiple sclerosis patients than in controls, suggesting substantial peripheral T-cell clonal expansion.

Sequences were obtained from blood. The TCR originated in a girl aged 5-17 years with multiple sclerosis.

The CDR3 region has the sequence CSAREGTAGFF. The DNA is as follows: TGCAGTGCTAGAGAGGGGACCGCCGGGTTCTTC. The V and J segments used are TRBV20-1 and TRBJ2-1; the D gene cannot be resolved beyond TRBD1 or TRBD2, each matching 5 bases. There are 11 amino acids in the CDR3, from cysteine to phenylalanine inclusive. Only CDR3 DNA remains: 33 bases, in frame from the first base. CDR1 and CDR2, looked up from the germline V gene (reference sequence), are DFQATT and SNEGSKA. V drops 0 bases and J drops 15 bases, leaving 12 bases in between.